The 30 T cell receptor beta chains below come from one sample, sequenced in a study of shared clonotypes between healthy human individuals. The data were produced by immunoSEQ multiplex PCR, yet TCRdb's version contains in-frame clones alone and is incomplete. The sample carries about 100,000 clones, under 70% recorded once. The sequencing sample was made of memory CD8+ T cells sorted from blood. Subset specified: CD45RO+ cells pooled with CCR7-negative TemRA cells. These receptors were taken from a woman aged 25 to 39 in good health.

The chain has TRBV25-1 and TRBJ2-7; 9 bases match TRBD1. This CDR3 has 15 residues. Germline values: CDR1 MGHDK, CDR2 SYGVNS. Trimming cost V 2 bases and J 3 bases; bases outside gene matches: 5. The chain's CDR3 is CASSEATGGHYEQYF. In DNA form, the CDR3 reads TGTGCCAGCAGTGAAGCGACAGGGGGACACTACGAGCAGTACTTC.

This rearrangement joins TRBV30 to TRBJ2-6; D possibly corresponds to TRBD1 (6 bases). The CDR3 totals 17 residues. V lost 6 bases and J lost 0, with 18 bases in between. From germline, CDR1 is GTSNPN and CDR2 SVGIG (reference sequence). CDR3 DNA: TGTGCCTGTTGGAAGGGGGATTGGAGCTCTGGGGCCAACGTCCTGACTTTC. Translation gives CACWKGDWSSGANVLTF.

This clone came up a few times. V usage is TRBV29-1 and J usage is TRBJ1-1, with 9 bases that match TRBD1. Per germline, CDR1 SQVTM and CDR2 ANQGSEA. This CDR3 has 13 residues. The V and J ends lost 0 bases and 10 bases, in that order; junction bases with no gene match: 6. The CDR3 DNA reads TGCAGCGTTGAAGAAAATACGGGACAGGGAGCTTTCTTT. Its translation: CSVEENTGQGAFF. The entire variable domain, with the rest obtained from reference TRBV29-1 and TRBJ1-1, is as follows: SAVISQKPSRDICQRGTSLTIQCQVDSQVTMMFWYRQQPGQSLTLIATANQGSEATYESGFVIDKFPISRPNLTFSTLTVSNMSPEDSSIYLCSVEENTGQGAFFGQGTRLTVV.

The CDR3 sequence: CALGSGRLAVGNEQFF. CDR3 nucleotide sequence: TGTGCCCTGGGGTCGGGGAGACTAGCGGTGGGGAATGAGCAGTTCTTC. The chain couples TRBV5-4 to TRBJ2-1; the match to TRBD2 covers 9 bases. Germline values: CDR1 SGHNT, CDR2 YYREEE (reference sequence). This CDR3 is 16 amino acids long. V lost 10 bases, J lost 7 bases, and 18 bases stayed unmatched. Looking up the rest from reference TRBV5-4 and TRBJ2-1 gives the full variable domain: ETGVTQSPTHLIKTRGQQVTLRCSSQSGHNTVSWYQQALGQGPQFIFQYYREEENGRGNFPPRFSGLQFPNYSSELNVNALELDDSALYLCALGSGRLAVGNEQFFGPGTRLTVL.

The V gene is TRBV19, the J gene TRBJ1-3, with D maybe TRBD1 (5 bases). CDR3 length: 14 residues. CDR1 is LNHDA, CDR2 SQIVND, per germline (reference sequence). V shed 11 bases and J shed 0 bases, with 14 bases lying between them. CDR3 bases: TGTGCCGCCAGACCGGGGGGCTCTGGAAACACCATATATTTT. The encoded protein is CAARPGGSGNTIYF. Full variable domain (remainder filled in from reference TRBV19 and TRBJ1-3): DGGITQSPKYLFRKEGQNVTLSCEQNLNHDAMYWYRQDPGQGLRLIYYSQIVNDFQKGDIAEGYSVSREKKESFPLTVTSAQKNPTAFYLCAARPGGSGNTIYFGEGSWLTVV.

Points on this clone: Other DNA sequences in the sample encode the same CDR3. The DNA for the CDR3 is TGTGCCAGCAGCTTACTGGTCTCGGGAACCCAAGAGACCCAGTACTTC. Protein: CASSLLVSGTQETQYF. J is TRBJ2-5 and V is TRBV13, with D perhaps matching TRBD2 (5 bases). The germline V gene has CDR1 PRHDT and CDR2 FYEKMQ (reference sequence). Deletions cut 2 bases from V and 1 base from J, with 14 bases between. The CDR3 length is 16 residues. Full variable domain (remainder filled in from reference TRBV13 and TRBJ2-5): AAGVIQSPRHLIKEKRETATLKCYPIPRHDTVYWYQQGPGQDPQFLISFYEKMQSDKGSIPDRFSAQQFSDYHSELNMSSLELGDSALYFCASSLLVSGTQETQYFGPGTRLLVL.

This sequence joins TRBV30 and TRBJ1-1; D is perhaps TRBD1 (5 bases). The germline gives CDR1 GTSNPN, CDR2 SVGIG (reference sequence). The V and J ends lost 3 bases and 5 bases respectively, with 16 bases between them. CDR3 length equals 14 residues. The CDR3 protein is CAWRPPRDLTEAFF. As DNA, the CDR3 is TGTGCCTGGAGGCCCCCCCGGGACTTGACTGAAGCTTTCTTT.

The chain has TRBV10-1 and TRBJ2-2; D tentatively reads TRBD1 or TRBD2 (5 bases each). Between the trimmed V and J ends, which lost 4 bases and 6 bases, there was a span of 12 bases. CDR3 length: 14 residues. Germline V gives CDR1 WNHNN, CDR2 SYGVQD (reference sequence). In DNA form, the CDR3 reads TGCGCCAGCAGTGGTGGGACGGGTGCCGGGGAGCTGTTTTTT. Its translation is CASSGGTGAGELFF.

The rearrangement joins TRBV11-2 to TRBJ2-1, with D hard to call. The CDR3 loop spans 18 amino acids. Trimming removed 2 bases at V and 0 bases at J, with 17 bases between. Germline loops: CDR1 SGHAT, CDR2 FQNNGV. The CDR3 spells CASSLKSPRRISYNEQFF. The CDR3 nucleotides are TGTGCCAGCAGCTTAAAGAGTCCTCGGCGGATCTCCTACAATGAGCAGTTCTTC.

The chain links TRBV4-1 to TRBJ2-7; 7 bases fit TRBD2. CDR3 length: 14 amino acids. Germline V CDR1 and CDR2: MGHRA, YSYEKL. V lost 5 bases and J lost 2; bases outside the gene matches: 6. The CDR3 sequence: CASSTGRGAYEQYF. Written as DNA, the CDR3 is TGCGCCAGCAGCACGGGACGGGGGGCCTACGAGCAGTACTTC.

In this sample, this clone turned up a few times. The V and J genes are TRBV29-1 and TRBJ1-2; D call uncertain. V lost 7 bases and J lost 8, with 14 bases in between. The germline V gene encodes CDR1 SQVTM and CDR2 ANQGSEA. The CDR3 has 11 residues. The CDR3 loop is CSAAGDPGYTF. The CDR3 bases are TGCAGCGCTGCCGGCGATCCAGGCTACACCTTC.

The V and J genes are TRBV4-2 and TRBJ1-2, with 9 bases lining up with TRBD1. Trimming removed 5 bases from V and 5 bases from J; junction bases left unmatched: 6. Looked up from germline, CDR1 is LGHNA and CDR2 is YNFKEQ. CDR3 size: 14 residues. CDR3 loop: CASSYGQGSYGYTF. The CDR3 nucleotides are TGTGCCAGCAGCTACGGACAGGGGTCGTATGGCTACACCTTC.

This rearrangement joins TRBV4-1 to TRBJ2-7; a possible D gene is TRBD2 (5 bases). V was trimmed by 4 bases and J by 4 bases, leaving 14 bases between them. CDR1 is MGHRA, CDR2 YSYEKL, per germline. The CDR3 has 14 amino acids. The CDR3 spells CASSPSTTNYEQYF. For the CDR3, the DNA is TGCGCCAGCAGCCCCAGTACGACTAATTACGAGCAGTACTTC.

The rearrangement uses TRBV15 and TRBJ1-5, with a possible D match to TRBD1 (6 bases). The germline V gene encodes CDR1 LNHNV and CDR2 YYDKDF (reference sequence). V was pared by 5 bases and J by 9 bases, with 17 bases between. The CDR3 is made up of 14 amino acids. Here the CDR3 DNA reads TGTGCCACCAGCGGGGGGGACATCCGCCGGCCCCAGCATTTT. Translating gives CATSGGDIRRPQHF. Looking up the rest from reference TRBV15 and TRBJ1-5 gives the full variable domain: DAMVIQNPRYQVTQFGKPVTLSCSQTLNHNVMYWYQQKSSQAPKLLFHYYDKDFNNEADTPDNFQSRRPNTSFCFLDIRSPGLGDTAMYLCATSGGDIRRPQHFGDGTRLSIL.

The V and J genes are TRBV19 and TRBJ1-1; no firm D call. Germline V gene lookup returns CDR1 LNHDA and CDR2 SQIVND (reference sequence). V lost 4 bases and J lost 0, with 6 bases in between. This CDR3 is built from 13 residues. CDR3 sequence: CASSTWLNTEAFF. The CDR3 nucleotides are TGTGCCAGTAGTACCTGGTTGAACACTGAAGCTTTCTTT.

Only a few counts were recorded for this clone. J is TRBJ2-3 and V is TRBV6-6, with TRBD1 matching over 10 bases. Losses at the gene ends were 6 bases for V and 6 bases for J; bases not matched to a gene: 9. Germline loops: CDR1 MNHNY, CDR2 SVGAGI (reference sequence). The CDR3 spans 15 residues. This CDR3 is CASRMGQGSVDTQYF. CDR3 coding DNA: TGTGCCAGCAGGATGGGACAGGGGTCAGTGGATACGCAGTATTTT.

This sequence joins TRBV5-1 and TRBJ2-2; 8 bases agree with TRBD1. Germline assignment: CDR1 SGHRS and CDR2 YFSETQ. The CDR3 sequence is 14 residues long. Trimming at V came to 3 bases and at J to 7 bases, leaving 5 bases not matched to a gene. The CDR3 spells CASSSDRAGGELFF. In nucleotides, the CDR3 is TGCGCCAGCAGCTCGGACAGGGCCGGCGGGGAGCTGTTTTTT.

V usage is TRBV5-1 and J usage is TRBJ2-7; 12 bases are shared with TRBD2. Germline CDR1 SGHRS, CDR2 YFSETQ. There are 17 residues in the CDR3. J was trimmed by 6 bases and V by 0 bases; bases with no gene match: 10. CDR3: CASSLVPGLAGDFEQYF. CDR3 in DNA: TGCGCCAGCAGCTTGGTACCGGGACTAGCGGGTGACTTCGAGCAGTACTTC.

This clone was picked up a small number of times. The CDR3 spells CASSSPTELNEKLFF. The DNA for the CDR3 is TGTGCCAGCAGCTCCCCTACAGAGCTTAATGAAAAACTGTTTTTT. The V call is TRBV28, the J call TRBJ1-4, with unresolved D. The CDR3 totals 15 residues. Looked up from germline, CDR1 is MDHEN and CDR2 is SYDVKM. The V gene lost 6 bases and the J gene lost 4 bases, with 15 bases spanning the gap.

This clone was observed a single time. One end of the junction does not line up with germline, which may come from a read error. The chain is built from TRBV2 and TRBJ2-7; tentative D call: TRBD1 (5 bases). The length of the CDR3 is 9 residues. Germline V gene data show CDR1 as SNHLY and CDR2 as FYNNEI. The CDR3 DNA is TGTGCCAGCAAAACCGGACATAACTTC. This codes for CASKTGHNF.

The chain carries TRBV23-1 and TRBJ2-2, with D perhaps matching TRBD1 (5 bases). Being an ORF, TRBV23-1 has a function that is uncertain. The CDR3 covers 16 residues. V was cut by 0 bases and J by 8 bases, with 16 bases left in between. CDR3 DNA sequence: TGCGCCAGCAGTCAATCTTCGTTAAGGGGCGCGGGGGAGCTGTTTTTT. Encoded protein: CASSQSSLRGAGELFF.

The chain employs TRBV19 and TRBJ2-7, with 7 positions matching TRBD1. CDR3 length equals 14 residues. Germline V gene lookup returns CDR1 LNHDA and CDR2 SQIVND (reference sequence). J gave up 4 bases and V 6 bases, and 9 bases lay outside the gene matches. The CDR3 is CASSPLDRLYEQYF. As DNA, the CDR3 is TGTGCCAGTAGCCCTCTGGACAGGTTATACGAGCAGTACTTC. Full variable domain (rest looked up from reference TRBV19 and TRBJ2-7): DGGITQSPKYLFRKEGQNVTLSCEQNLNHDAMYWYRQDPGQGLRLIYYSQIVNDFQKGDIAEGYSVSREKKESFPLTVTSAQKNPTAFYLCASSPLDRLYEQYFGPGTRLTVT.

The CDR3 is CASSSFKGSYEQYF. The CDR3 DNA reads TGTGCCAGCAGTTCTTTTAAGGGCAGTTACGAGCAGTACTTC. J is TRBJ2-7 and V is TRBV28, with unresolved D. The CDR3 is 14 residues long. Germline V gene data show CDR1 as MDHEN and CDR2 as SYDVKM. With 4 bases removed from V and 4 bases from J, the gap between germline ends came to 14 bases. Using reference TRBV28 and TRBJ2-7 for the parts outside the CDR3, the full variable domain is DVKVTQSSRYLVKRTGEKVFLECVQDMDHENMFWYRQDPGLGLRLIYFSYDVKMKEKGDIPEGYSVSREKKERFSLILESASTNQTSMYLCASSSFKGSYEQYFGPGTRLTVT.

V is TRBV6-5 and J is TRBJ2-1; TRBD1 or TRBD2 may be the D gene (5 bases each). The CDR3 sequence is 15 residues long. Trimming removed 5 bases from V and 3 bases from J, with 14 bases in between. Looked up from germline, CDR1 is MNHEY and CDR2 is SVGAGI. The DNA for the CDR3 is TGTGCCAGCAGTCCTGTGGGGACCAACTACAATGAGCAGTTCTTC. Its translation: CASSPVGTNYNEQFF.

This chain connects TRBV7-6 to TRBJ2-1; 8 bases line up with TRBD2. Germline V gives CDR1 SGHVS, CDR2 FNYEAQ. V lost 5 bases, J lost 8 bases, and 11 bases stayed unmatched. This CDR3 region has 15 residues. This chain's CDR3 is CASSDAGGGRDEQFF. CDR3 nucleotides: TGTGCCAGCAGCGACGCCGGGGGGGGGCGAGATGAGCAGTTCTTC.

The V and J genes are TRBV27 and TRBJ2-7; D may be TRBD2 (6 bases). V lost 6 bases and J lost 2, with 17 bases in between. This CDR3 is built from 15 residues. Per germline, CDR1 MNHEY and CDR2 SMNVEV (reference sequence). CDR3 sequence (DNA): TGTGCCAGCAGCCTAACCGGGACTTGGACCTACGAGCAGTACTTC. Translation gives CASSLTGTWTYEQYF.

The rearrangement joins TRBV7-2 to TRBJ2-1; a weak D match, TRBD2 (6 bases). CDR3 length: 11 amino acids. Looked up from germline, CDR1 is SGHTA and CDR2 is FQGNSA. Trimming left V 7 bases short and J 12 bases short, with 13 bases between. The CDR3 here is CASISGVAQFF. CDR3 in DNA: TGTGCCAGCATCTCGGGAGTCGCGCAGTTCTTC.

The rearrangement links TRBV6-5 to TRBJ2-7; 9 nucleotides agree with TRBD2. V dropped 2 bases and J dropped 2; count of bases not matched to a gene: 4. The CDR3 length is 15 residues. The germline gives CDR1 MNHEY, CDR2 SVGAGI. The CDR3 reads CASSYGAGGPYEQYF. In nucleotides, the CDR3 is TGTGCCAGCAGTTACGGCGCGGGAGGGCCCTACGAGCAGTACTTC.

The V call is TRBV15, the J call TRBJ2-5, with D possibly being TRBD1 or TRBD2 (5 bases each). This CDR3 has 17 residues. V was clipped by 5 bases and J by 3 bases, with 22 bases between them. Germline V gene sequence: CDR1 LNHNV, CDR2 YYDKDF (reference sequence). The chain's CDR3 is CATSQLPRGGQKETQYF. CDR3 DNA sequence: TGTGCCACCAGCCAACTTCCACGGGGCGGGCAAAAAGAGACCCAGTACTTC.

This rearrangement joins TRBV28 to TRBJ2-3; TRBD2 is a possible D gene (5 bases). The CDR3 runs 17 residues. Trimming removed 4 bases from V and 1 base from J, with 18 bases in between. Germline V gene lookup returns CDR1 MDHEN and CDR2 SYDVKM. The CDR3: CASSSLQVLEGTDTQYF. The CDR3 DNA reads TGTGCCAGCAGTTCGCTCCAGGTGTTGGAGGGCACAGATACGCAGTATTTT. Looking up the rest from reference TRBV28 and TRBJ2-3 gives the full variable domain: DVKVTQSSRYLVKRTGEKVFLECVQDMDHENMFWYRQDPGLGLRLIYFSYDVKMKEKGDIPEGYSVSREKKERFSLILESASTNQTSMYLCASSSLQVLEGTDTQYFGPGTRLTVL.